This T cell receptor (beta chain) appears in the sequencing data of a study of shared clonotypes between healthy human individuals. Findings of the study overall: A reduction in generation probabilities was seen for non-shared clonotypes relative to those shared by all four donors.

The donors, healthy adults who were HIV-negative, had experienced no recent acute infections or vaccinations. All the donors were Caucasian adults who lived in Nashville, Tennessee. Note on this clone: Its antigen is unidentified.

The ends lost 4 bases at V and 7 bases at J; junction bases unmatched: 3. This CDR3 region has 14 residues. The V gene's germline CDR1 is KGHSH and CDR2 LQKENI. Using immunoSEQ multiplex PCR, the repertoire was profiled, and TCRdb retains in-frame clones only, with some absent. The sample lists approximately 940,000 clones, less than 85% occurring once. The V and J genes are TRBV18 and TRBJ1-6; 8 nucleotides line up with TRBD1. Sequenced: memory CD4+ T cells sorted from blood. Subset indicated: CD45RA-negative fraction. The sequence was obtained from a man between 18 and 29 years old in good health. CDR3 loop: CASSRDRTNSPLHF. The CDR3 region has the DNA TGTGCCAGCTCACGGGACAGGACAAATTCACCCCTCCACTTT.